This TCR beta chain was sequenced for a study of regulatory T cells in long-lasting Graves disease. General study points: TCR diversity was lower in persistent Graves' patients (versus newly diagnosed ones). Relative to new patients (roughly 950), persistent patients exhibited greater sharing of public clonotypes (more than 2,500).

Time point specified: persistent/refractory GD, antithyroid drugs over 5 years with positive TRAb. After RNA was extracted from PBMCs, the TCR library was made from it. Arm-PCR of CDR3 regions and iRepertoire HTBI primers were the basis on which TCR beta libraries were built. TCRdb called the multiplex PCR reads again in MiXCR, with one record for every CDR3 protein. The profile covers 350,000 to 500,000 distinct CDR3 sequences, with roughly a fifth appearing a single time and roughly an eighth taken by the ten largest. This clonotype was seen a handful of times. Its antigen is unidentified. Per the germline V gene, CDR1 is SGHKS and CDR2 is YYEKEE (reference sequence). Trimming removed 2 bases from V and 5 bases from J, with 14 bases in between. The CDR3 is 15 residues long.

The chain recombines TRBV5-5 with TRBJ1-3; a weak D match, TRBD1 (6 bases). The sequencing here drew on peripheral blood mononuclear cells (PBMCs), taken when the disease was refractory, from a patient treated with antithyroid drugs. This clonotype was obtained from a female donor with Graves disease. The CDR3 bases are TGTGCCAGCAGCTTCAGGGGCGGATTACGAAACACCATATATTTT. This sequence encodes CASSFRGGLRNTIYF.